The entry below gives a single T cell receptor (beta chain) sequence along with its context. Its antigen is still unknown. The data belong to a study of T cells expressing NK-cell markers. Study-wide context: It was sorted CD3+CD56-NKG2C+, CD3+CD56+NKG2C- and CD3+CD56+NKG2C+ T cells that provided the TCR beta repertoires. HCMV seropositivity marked most of the eight sequenced donors; one was seronegative.

TCRdb re-called the 5' RACE reads and shows each CDR3 protein once, DNA omitted. This table lists some 410,000 distinct CDR3 sequences. This CDR3 is built from 16 residues. Per germline, CDR1 LNHDA and CDR2 SQIVND (reference sequence). Study results and limitations: One observes that, in several donors, these clonotypes were also the leading ones within the CD3+CD56-NKG2C+ fraction. In more than 5 donors, dominant CD3+CD56+NKG2C+ clones formed roughly 1.0-8% of CD8+ cells.

The source is a woman between 18 and 69 years old in good health. This chain joins TRBV19 and TRBJ2-1; TCRdb designates TRBD1, a call that cannot be tested without DNA. Sequencing input: blood T cells: a sorted CD56 or NKG2C T cell subset, CD4+ or CD8+ T cells, or bulk PBMC T cells (not recorded which). CDR3 amino acids: CASSINWGRTTNGQFF.